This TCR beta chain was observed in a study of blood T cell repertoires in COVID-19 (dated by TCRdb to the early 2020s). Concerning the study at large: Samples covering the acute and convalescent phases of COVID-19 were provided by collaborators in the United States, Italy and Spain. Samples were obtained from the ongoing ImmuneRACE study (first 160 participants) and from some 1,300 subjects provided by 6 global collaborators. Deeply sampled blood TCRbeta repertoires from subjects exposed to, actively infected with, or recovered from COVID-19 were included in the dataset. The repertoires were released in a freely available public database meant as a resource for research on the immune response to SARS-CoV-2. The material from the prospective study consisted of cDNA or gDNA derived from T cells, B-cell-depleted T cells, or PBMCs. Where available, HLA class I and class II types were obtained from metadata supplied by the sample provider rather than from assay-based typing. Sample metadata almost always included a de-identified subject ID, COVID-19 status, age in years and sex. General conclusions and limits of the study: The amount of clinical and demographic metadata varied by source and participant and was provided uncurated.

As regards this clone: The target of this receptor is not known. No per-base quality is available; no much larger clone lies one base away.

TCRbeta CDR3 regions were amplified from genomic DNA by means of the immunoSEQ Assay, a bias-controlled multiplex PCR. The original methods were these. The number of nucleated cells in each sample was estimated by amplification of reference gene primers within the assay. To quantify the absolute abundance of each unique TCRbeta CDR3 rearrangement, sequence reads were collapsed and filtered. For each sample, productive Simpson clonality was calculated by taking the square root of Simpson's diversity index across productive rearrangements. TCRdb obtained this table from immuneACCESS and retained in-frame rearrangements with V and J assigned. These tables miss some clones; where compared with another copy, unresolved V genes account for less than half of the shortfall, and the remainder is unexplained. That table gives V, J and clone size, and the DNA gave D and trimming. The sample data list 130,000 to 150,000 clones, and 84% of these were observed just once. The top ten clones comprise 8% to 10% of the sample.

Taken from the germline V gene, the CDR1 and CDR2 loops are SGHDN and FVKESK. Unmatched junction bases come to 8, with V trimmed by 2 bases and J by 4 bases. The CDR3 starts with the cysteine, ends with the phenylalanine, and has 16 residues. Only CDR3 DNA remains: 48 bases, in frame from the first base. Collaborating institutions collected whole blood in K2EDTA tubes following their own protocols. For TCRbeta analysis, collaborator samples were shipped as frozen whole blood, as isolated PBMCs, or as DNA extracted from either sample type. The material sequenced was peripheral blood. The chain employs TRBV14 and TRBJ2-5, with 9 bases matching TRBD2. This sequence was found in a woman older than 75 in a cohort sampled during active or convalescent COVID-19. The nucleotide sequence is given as TGTGCCAGCAGCCAAAGCCGACTAGCGGAGCGAGAGACCCAGTACTTC. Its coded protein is CASSQSRLAERETQYF.